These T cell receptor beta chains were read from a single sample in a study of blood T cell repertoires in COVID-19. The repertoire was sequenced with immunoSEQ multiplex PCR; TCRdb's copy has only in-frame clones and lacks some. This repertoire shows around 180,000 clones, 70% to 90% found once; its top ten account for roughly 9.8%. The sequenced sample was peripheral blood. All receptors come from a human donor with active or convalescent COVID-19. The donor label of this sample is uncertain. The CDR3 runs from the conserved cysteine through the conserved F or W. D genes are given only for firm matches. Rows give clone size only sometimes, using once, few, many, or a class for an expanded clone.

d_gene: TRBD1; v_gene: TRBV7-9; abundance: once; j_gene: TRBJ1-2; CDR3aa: CASSLGGQGAGSGYTF; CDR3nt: TGTGCCAGCAGCTTAGGGGGACAGGGGGCAGGATCTGGCTACACCTTC
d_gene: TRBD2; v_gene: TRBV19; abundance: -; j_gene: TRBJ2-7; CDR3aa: CASSILTGGRIFF; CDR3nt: TGTGCCAGTAGTATTTTGACGGGGGGGCGGATTTTTTTC
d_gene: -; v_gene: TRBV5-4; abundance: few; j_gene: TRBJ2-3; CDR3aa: CASSSPWERTSTDTQYF; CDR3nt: TGTGCCAGCAGCTCACCTTGGGAGCGCACGAGCACAGATACGCAGTATTTT
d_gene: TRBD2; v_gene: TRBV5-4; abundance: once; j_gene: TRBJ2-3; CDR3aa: CASTPSGGTLGDTQYF; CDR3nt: TGTGCCAGCACGCCTAGCGGGGGGACCCTGGGAGATACGCAGTATTTT
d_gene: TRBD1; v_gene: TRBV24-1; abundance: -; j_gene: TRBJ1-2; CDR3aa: CATSDRGGQGVNYGYTF; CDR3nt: TGTGCCACCAGTGACCGTGGGGGACAGGGTGTCAACTATGGCTACACCTTC
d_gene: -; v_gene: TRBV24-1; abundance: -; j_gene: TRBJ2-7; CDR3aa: CATSDVGSYEQYF; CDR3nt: TGTGCCACCAGTGATGTCGGCTCCTACGAGCAGTACTTC
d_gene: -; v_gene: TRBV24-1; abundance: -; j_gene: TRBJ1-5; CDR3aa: CATSDPRDTSGPQHF; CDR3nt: TGTGCCACCAGTGATCCCCGGGACACCAGCGGGCCCCAGCATTTT
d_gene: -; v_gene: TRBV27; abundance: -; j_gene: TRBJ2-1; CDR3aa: CASSWDLNSIRNEQFF; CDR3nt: TGTGCCAGCAGTTGGGACTTAAACTCGATACGCAATGAGCAGTTCTTC
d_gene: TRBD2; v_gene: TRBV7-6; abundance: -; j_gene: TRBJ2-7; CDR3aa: CASSSTSGAYGEQYF; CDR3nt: TGTGCCAGCAGCTCAACTAGCGGGGCCTACGGCGAGCAGTACTTC
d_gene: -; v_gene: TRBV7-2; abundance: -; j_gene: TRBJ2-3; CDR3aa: CASSLEPRGFSTDTQYF; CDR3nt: TGTGCCAGCAGCTTAGAACCTAGGGGCTTCTCCACAGATACGCAGTATTTT
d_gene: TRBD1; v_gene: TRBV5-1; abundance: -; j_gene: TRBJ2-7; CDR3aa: CASSSNPGQGVYEQYF; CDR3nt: TGCGCCAGCAGTTCCAACCCGGGACAGGGGGTTTACGAGCAGTACTTC
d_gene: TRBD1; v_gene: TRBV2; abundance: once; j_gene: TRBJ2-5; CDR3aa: CATSGTGGRETQYF; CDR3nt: TGTGCCACTTCCGGGACAGGGGGCCGAGAGACCCAGTACTTC
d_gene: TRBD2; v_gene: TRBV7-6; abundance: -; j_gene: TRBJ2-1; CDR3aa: CASSTRSGKQFF; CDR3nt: TGTGCCAGCAGCACTAGGAGCGGGAAGCAGTTCTTC
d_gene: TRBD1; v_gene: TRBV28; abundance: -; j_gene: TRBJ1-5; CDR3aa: CASSLGQGTQPQHF; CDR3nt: TGTGCCAGCAGTTTAGGACAGGGTACCCAGCCCCAGCATTTT
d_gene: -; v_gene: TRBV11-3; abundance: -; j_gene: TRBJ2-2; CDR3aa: CASTFMGADTGELFF; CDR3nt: TGTGCCAGCACCTTCATGGGGGCGGACACCGGGGAGCTGTTTTTT
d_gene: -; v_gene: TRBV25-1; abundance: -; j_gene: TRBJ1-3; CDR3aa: CASSVGGLGNTIYF; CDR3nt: TGTGCCAGCAGTGTGGGGGGGCTCGGAAACACCATATATTTT
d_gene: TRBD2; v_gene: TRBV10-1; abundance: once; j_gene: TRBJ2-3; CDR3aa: CASSGNSGSTDTQYF; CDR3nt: TGCGCCAGCAGTGGTAATAGCGGGAGCACAGATACGCAGTATTTT
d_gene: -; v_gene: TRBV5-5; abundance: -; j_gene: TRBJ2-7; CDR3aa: CASSLQALASYEQYF; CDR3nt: TGTGCCAGCAGCCTCCAGGCACTAGCCTCCTACGAGCAGTACTTC
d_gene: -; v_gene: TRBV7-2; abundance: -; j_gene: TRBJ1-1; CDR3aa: CASSLVAGEWNTEAFF; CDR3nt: TGTGCCAGCAGCTTAGTGGCAGGGGAATGGAACACTGAAGCTTTCTTT
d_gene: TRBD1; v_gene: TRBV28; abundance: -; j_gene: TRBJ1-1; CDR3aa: CASSLRGGVSTEAFF; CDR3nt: TGTGCCAGCAGTTTAAGAGGGGGCGTCAGCACTGAAGCTTTCTTT
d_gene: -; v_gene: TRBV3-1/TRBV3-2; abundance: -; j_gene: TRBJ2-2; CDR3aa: CASSQGRGTGELFF; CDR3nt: TGTGCCAGCAGCCAGGGGAGAGGGACCGGGGAGCTGTTTTTT
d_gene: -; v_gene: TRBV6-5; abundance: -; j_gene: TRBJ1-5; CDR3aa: CASSFGGNQPQHF; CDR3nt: TGTGCCAGCAGTTTCGGGGGCAATCAGCCCCAGCATTTT
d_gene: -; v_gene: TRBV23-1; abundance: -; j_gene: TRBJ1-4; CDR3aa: CASSRGGSTNEKLFF; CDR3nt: TGCGCCAGCAGTCGGGGGGGGTCAACTAATGAAAAACTGTTTTTT
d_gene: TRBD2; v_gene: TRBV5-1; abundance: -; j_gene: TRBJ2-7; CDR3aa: CASTSEVASGRGEQYF; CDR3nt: TGCGCCAGCACTTCGGAGGTGGCTAGCGGGAGGGGAGAGCAGTACTTC
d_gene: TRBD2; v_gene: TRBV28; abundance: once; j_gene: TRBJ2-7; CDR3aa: CASTTSGRREQYF; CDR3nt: TGTGCCAGCACGACTAGCGGGAGACGCGAGCAGTACTTC
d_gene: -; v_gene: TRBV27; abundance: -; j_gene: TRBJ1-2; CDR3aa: CASSLRDSYGYTF; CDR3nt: TGTGCCAGCAGTTTACGTGACTCCTATGGCTACACCTTC
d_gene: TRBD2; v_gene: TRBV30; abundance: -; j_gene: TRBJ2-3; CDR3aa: CAWTLAGVGDTQYF; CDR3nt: TGTGCCTGGACCCTAGCGGGAGTGGGGGATACGCAGTATTTT
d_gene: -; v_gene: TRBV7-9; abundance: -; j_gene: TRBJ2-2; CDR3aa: CASSFRESGELFF; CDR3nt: TGTGCCAGCAGCTTCAGGGAATCGGGGGAGCTGTTTTTT
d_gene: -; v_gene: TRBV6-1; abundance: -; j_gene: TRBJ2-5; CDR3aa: CASSELGDWETQYF; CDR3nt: TGTGCCAGCAGTGAATTAGGGGATTGGGAGACCCAGTACTTC
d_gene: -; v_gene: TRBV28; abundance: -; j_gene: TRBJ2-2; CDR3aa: CASRYNTGELFF; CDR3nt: TGTGCCAGCAGATATAACACCGGGGAGCTGTTTTTT
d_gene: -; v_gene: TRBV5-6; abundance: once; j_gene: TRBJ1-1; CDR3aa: CASSLVRVVVTEAFF; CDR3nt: TGTGCCAGCAGCTTGGTGCGGGTCGTGGTCACTGAAGCTTTCTTT
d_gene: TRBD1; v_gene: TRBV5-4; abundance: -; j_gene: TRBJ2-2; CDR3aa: CASSSLGTGAAGELFF; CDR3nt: TGTGCCAGCAGCTCCCTCGGGACAGGGGCGGCCGGGGAGCTGTTTTTT
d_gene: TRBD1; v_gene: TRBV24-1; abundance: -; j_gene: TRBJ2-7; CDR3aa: CATSDRTGGAYEQYF; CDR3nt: TGTGCCACCAGTGATAGGACAGGGGGCGCCTACGAGCAGTACTTC
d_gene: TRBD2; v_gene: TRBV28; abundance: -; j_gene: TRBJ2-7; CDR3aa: CATQTSGGLREQYF; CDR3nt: TGTGCCACTCAAACTAGCGGGGGCCTTCGCGAGCAGTACTTC
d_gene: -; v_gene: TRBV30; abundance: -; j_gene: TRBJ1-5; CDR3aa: CAWRRANNQPQHF; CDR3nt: TGTGCCTGGAGGCGGGCGAACAATCAGCCCCAGCATTTT
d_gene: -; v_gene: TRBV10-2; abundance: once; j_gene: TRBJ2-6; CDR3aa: CASSEDSWANVLTF; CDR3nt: TGCGCCAGCAGTGAGGACAGTTGGGCCAACGTCCTGACTTTC
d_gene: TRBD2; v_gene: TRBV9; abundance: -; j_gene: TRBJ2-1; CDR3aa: CASSLPGLANEQFF; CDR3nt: TGTGCCAGCAGCTTACCGGGACTAGCAAATGAGCAGTTCTTC
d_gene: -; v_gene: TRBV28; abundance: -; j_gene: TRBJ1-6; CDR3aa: CASSYRQSASPLHF; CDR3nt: TGTGCCAGCAGTTATAGACAGTCCGCCTCACCCCTCCACTTT
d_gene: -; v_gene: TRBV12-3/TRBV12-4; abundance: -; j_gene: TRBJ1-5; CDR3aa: CASSLLTQPQHF; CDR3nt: TGTGCCAGCAGTTTACTAACCCAGCCCCAGCATTTT
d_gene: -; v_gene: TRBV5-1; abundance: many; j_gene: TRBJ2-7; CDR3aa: CASSLLPSAHYEQYF; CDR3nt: TGCGCCAGCAGCCTTCTTCCTAGTGCTCACTACGAGCAGTACTTC
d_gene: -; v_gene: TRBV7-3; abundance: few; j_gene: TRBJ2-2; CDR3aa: CASSPTPRGAGGNTGELFF; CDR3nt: TGTGCCAGCAGCCCCACCCCTCGAGGAGCTGGCGGGAACACCGGGGAGCTGTTTTTT
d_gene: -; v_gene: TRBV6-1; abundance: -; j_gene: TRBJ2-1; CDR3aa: CASSERRGGGYNEQFF; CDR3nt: TGTGCCAGCAGTGAACGGCGGGGCGGAGGGTACAATGAGCAGTTCTTC
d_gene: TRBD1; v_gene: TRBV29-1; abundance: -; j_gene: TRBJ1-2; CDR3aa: CSGTPGQGSGYTF; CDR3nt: TGCAGCGGGACACCGGGACAGGGTTCAGGCTACACTTTC
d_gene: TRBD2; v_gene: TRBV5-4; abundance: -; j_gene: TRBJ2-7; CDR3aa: CASRLAGGGYEQYF; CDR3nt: TGTGCCAGCAGATTAGCGGGAGGAGGTTACGAGCAGTACTTC
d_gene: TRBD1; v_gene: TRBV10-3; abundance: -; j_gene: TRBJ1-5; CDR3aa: CAISIQGASQPQHF; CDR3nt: TGTGCCATCAGTATACAGGGGGCGAGTCAGCCCCAGCATTTT
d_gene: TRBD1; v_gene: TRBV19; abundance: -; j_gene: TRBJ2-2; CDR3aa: CASRTRDRAGELFF; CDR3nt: TGTGCCAGTAGAACCCGGGACAGGGCCGGGGAGCTGTTTTTT
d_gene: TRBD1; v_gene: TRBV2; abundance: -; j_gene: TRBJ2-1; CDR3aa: CASRLAGGGNEQFF; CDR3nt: TGTGCCAGCAGGTTGGCAGGGGGCGGGAATGAGCAGTTCTTC
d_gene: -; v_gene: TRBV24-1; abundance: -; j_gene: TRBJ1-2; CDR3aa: CATSASGGADNGYTF; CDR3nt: TGTGCCACCAGTGCCTCGGGGGGGGCGGATAATGGCTACACCTTC
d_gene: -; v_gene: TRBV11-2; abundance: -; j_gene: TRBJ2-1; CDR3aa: CASGRGIYNEQFF; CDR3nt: TGTGCCAGCGGCCGCGGGATCTACAATGAGCAGTTCTTC
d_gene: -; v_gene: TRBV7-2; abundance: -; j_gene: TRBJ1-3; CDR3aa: CASSKPRPSGGNTIYF; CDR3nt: TGTGCCAGCAGCAAACCTCGCCCCTCGGGAGGAAACACCATATATTTT
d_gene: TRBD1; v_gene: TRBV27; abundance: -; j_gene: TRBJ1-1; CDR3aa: CASRSYRGTEAFF; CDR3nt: TGTGCCAGCAGATCCTACAGGGGGACTGAAGCTTTCTTT
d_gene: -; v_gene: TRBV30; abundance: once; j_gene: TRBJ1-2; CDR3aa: CALKSGIFGGYTF; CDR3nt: TGTGCCTTAAAATCAGGGATTTTCGGCGGCTACACCTTC
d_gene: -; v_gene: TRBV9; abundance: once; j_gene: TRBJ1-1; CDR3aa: CASSDSYTEAFF; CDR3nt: TGTGCCAGCAGCGATTCATACACTGAAGCTTTCTTT
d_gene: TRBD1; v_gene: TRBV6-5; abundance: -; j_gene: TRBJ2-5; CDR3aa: CASSSGGTQETQYF; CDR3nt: TGTGCCAGCAGTTCAGGGGGAACACAAGAGACCCAGTACTTC
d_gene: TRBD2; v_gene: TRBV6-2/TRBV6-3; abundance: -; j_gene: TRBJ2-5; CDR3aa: CASSYGLAGVGETQYF; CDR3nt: TGTGCCAGCAGTTACGGACTAGCGGGGGTAGGGGAGACCCAGTACTTC
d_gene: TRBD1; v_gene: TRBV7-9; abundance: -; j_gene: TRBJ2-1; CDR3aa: CASSLPQARGYNEQFF; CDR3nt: TGTGCCAGCAGCTTGCCACAGGCCAGGGGGTACAATGAGCAGTTCTTC
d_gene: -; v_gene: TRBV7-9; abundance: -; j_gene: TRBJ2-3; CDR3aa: CASSLVRLGSDTQYF; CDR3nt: TGTGCCAGCAGCTTAGTTCGTTTGGGGAGCGATACGCAGTATTTT
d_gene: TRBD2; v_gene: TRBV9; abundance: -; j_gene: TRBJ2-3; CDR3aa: CASSVDWLAGSSTDTQYF; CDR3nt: TGTGCCAGCAGCGTAGATTGGCTAGCGGGTTCGAGCACAGATACGCAGTATTTT
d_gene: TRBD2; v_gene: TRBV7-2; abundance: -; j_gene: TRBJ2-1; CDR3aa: CASSSQTGGTYNEQFF; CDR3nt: TGTGCCAGCAGCTCGCAGACGGGAGGTACCTACAATGAGCAGTTCTTC